This TCR beta chain came from a study of blood T cell repertoires in COVID-19. As processed by the authors: Reference gene primer amplification in the assay estimated nucleated cell counts. Here immunoSEQ multiplex PCR was the method, and the copy in TCRdb shows in-frame clones only, minus some. Clonal size and the V and J genes are those of that table, whereas D and trimming came from the DNA. The sample consists of 150,000 to 180,000 clones, 80% of them appearing once. V trimming: 5 bases; J trimming: 4 bases; junction bases outside the gene matches: 6. CDR1 is SGHTA and CDR2 is FQGNSA in the germline V gene. The CDR3 consists of 16 residues.

The receptor was derived from a man between 60 and 75 years old with acute or convalescent COVID-19. The chain employs TRBV7-2 and TRBJ2-3; 13 nucleotides match TRBD2. The sample was peripheral blood. CDR3 amino acids: CASSALAGGHADTQYF. The CDR3 DNA reads TGTGCCAGCAGCGCACTAGCGGGGGGGCACGCAGATACGCAGTATTTT.